This T cell receptor (beta chain) was recovered during a study of shared clonotypes between healthy human individuals. Whole-study results and caveats: A small donor pool kept down the genetic and exposure-history diversity that was represented.

Germline-derived CDR1 and CDR2 are GTSNPN and SVGIG (reference sequence). V shed 1 base, J shed 1 base, and the junction held 1 base outside the gene matches. The CDR3 is 17 amino acids. The quantity of DNA used in unsorted PBMC replicate PCRs was roughly 320 ng, corresponding to some 29,000 T cell genomes. Ten immunoSEQ deep assay plates held the unsorted PBMC DNA. The data were produced by immunoSEQ multiplex PCR, yet TCRdb's version contains in-frame clones alone and is incomplete. The sample records hundreds of thousands of clones, about 80% being singletons. Note on this clone: Its target is not known.

The chain combines TRBV30 with TRBJ2-6; TRBD2 matches at 13 bases. This receptor was taken from a woman between 40 and 55 years old in good health. Some clones in this sample may be carry-over from other donors' samples. The sample was PBMCs. The CDR3 coding sequence is TGTGCCTGGAGTGGGGGACTAGCGGGGTCTGGGGCCAACGTCCTGACTTTC. Its protein product is CAWSGGLAGSGANVLTF.